The entry below describes one T cell receptor beta chain. The target antigen is unknown. This sample was taken from a study of OX40 agonist ivuxolimab in advanced cancers. General study points: The investigators did not determine what antigen specificity the expanded peripheral T cells had.

Repertoires were generated with immunoSEQ multiplex PCR, while TCRdb's copy carries only in-frame clones and drops some. This table holds tens of thousands of clones, 85% found once. V lost 0 bases and J lost 5; bases outside the gene matches: 8. The length of the CDR3 is 17 residues. Germline lookup yields CDR1 SGDLS and CDR2 YYNGEE. The receptor was derived from an adult with an advanced solid tumor such as melanoma, head and neck, liver or kidney cancer. The sequences come from CD4+ or CD8+ T cells sorted from blood, collected in a trial of the OX40 agonist ivuxolimab. The rearrangement links TRBV9 to TRBJ2-5, with 12 bases identical to TRBD2. The DNA of the CDR3 is TGTGCCAGCAGCGTAGGTGCTAGCGGGGGGGCACTGGAGACCCAGTACTTC. Translation gives CASSVGASGGALETQYF.